These 21 T cell receptor beta chains were all obtained from the same sample, sequenced in a study of blood T cell repertoires in COVID-19. Sequenced by immunoSEQ multiplex PCR; TCRdb stores in-frame clones only, minus some. Here the sample spans a few hundred thousand clones, 85% to 90% being singletons. The source material was peripheral blood. The source is a woman in her fifties or sixties with COVID-19, enrolled during active disease.

V gene TRBV2 combines with J gene TRBJ2-7; TRBD1 matches 7 bases. Losses at the gene ends were 8 bases for V and 4 bases for J; bases not matched to a gene: 11. CDR3 length: 14 residues. Germline values: CDR1 SNHLY, CDR2 FYNNEI. This CDR3 reads CASFQGQPFYEQYF. The CDR3 nucleotides read TGTGCCAGCTTCCAGGGACAGCCCTTTTACGAGCAGTACTTC.

J is TRBJ1-2 and V is TRBV2; the match to TRBD1 covers 8 bases. This CDR3 has 16 amino acids. The V segment lost 5 bases and the J segment 6 bases; nucleotides outside the gene matches: 14. Germline CDR1 is SNHLY and CDR2 is FYNNEI. For the CDR3, the DNA is TGTGCCAGCAGTCCGGACAGGGTGGAATTCGGGAATGGCTACACCTTC. Translating gives CASSPDRVEFGNGYTF.

V and J are TRBV18 and TRBJ1-5, with unresolved D. Germline V gives CDR1 KGHSH, CDR2 LQKENI. The CDR3 consists of 15 residues. Trimming pared 6 bases from V and 1 base from J, leaving 13 bases between. CDR3 sequence (DNA): TGTGCCAGCTCCCTCGGACGGGAGAGCAATCAGCCCCAGCATTTT. Translation: CASSLGRESNQPQHF.

This sequence joins TRBV10-1 and TRBJ2-2, with a tentative D call TRBD2 (6 bases). The CDR3 has 20 residues. Between the trimmed V and J ends, which lost 0 bases and 0 bases, there was a span of 20 bases. In germline, CDR1 is WNHNN, CDR2 SYGVQD (reference sequence). In DNA form, the CDR3 reads TGCGCCAGCAGTGAGTCGGGGGAGGTCGAAGCAAGATCGAACACCGGGGAGCTGTTTTTT. It codes for CASSESGEVEARSNTGELFF.

Only a few counts were recorded for this clone. The rearrangement joins TRBV14 to TRBJ1-2, with D possibly matching TRBD1 (6 bases). The germline gives CDR1 SGHDN, CDR2 FVKESK. This CDR3 region has 15 residues. V was clipped by 2 bases and J by 1 base, with 11 bases between them. The CDR3 region is CASSQFTGINYGYTF. The CDR3 DNA is TGTGCCAGCAGCCAATTCACAGGGATTAACTATGGCTACACCTTC.

The chain carries TRBV7-2 and TRBJ1-4, with TRBD1 as a possible D gene (6 bases). The germline CDR1 and CDR2 sequences are SGHTA and FQGNSA. The CDR3 loop spans 19 amino acids. Trimming pared 0 bases from V and 6 bases from J, leaving 23 bases between. This CDR3 is CASSLARLSPGTSDEKLFF. CDR3 DNA: TGTGCCAGCAGCTTAGCCCGCCTATCCCCCGGGACATCAGATGAAAAACTGTTTTTT.

The rearrangement links TRBV13 to TRBJ2-3; 15 bases align to TRBD2. Germline CDR1 reads PRHDT; CDR2 reads FYEKMQ (reference sequence). V lost 2 bases to trimming and J lost 4 bases; unmatched junction nucleotides: 7. The CDR3 is 18 amino acids. The CDR3 DNA reads as TGTGCCAGCAGCTTACAGGGACTAGCGGGGGGCCCTTCAGATACGCAGTATTTT. This encodes CASSLQGLAGGPSDTQYF.

The chain employs TRBV28 and TRBJ1-1; D call uncertain. From germline, CDR1 is MDHEN and CDR2 SYDVKM. With 5 bases removed from V and 1 base from J, the gap between germline ends came to 8 bases. The CDR3 is 13 amino acids. This CDR3 reads CASSPRRNTEAFF. The CDR3 region has the DNA TGTGCCAGCAGTCCCAGGCGGAACACTGAAGCTTTCTTT.

This chain joins TRBV6-5 and TRBJ1-2; 7 positions match TRBD1. Germline V gene lookup returns CDR1 MNHEY and CDR2 SVGAGI. The CDR3 length is 13 residues. The ends lost 7 bases at V and 4 bases at J; junction bases unmatched: 6. The DNA of the CDR3 is TGTGCCAGCACCCGGACAGGAAGCTATGGCTACACCTTC. Translation: CASTRTGSYGYTF.

The gene calls are TRBV5-4 and TRBJ2-2; 9 bases fit TRBD2. Germline values: CDR1 SGHNT, CDR2 YYREEE (reference sequence). CDR3 size: 17 residues. Germline trimming cut 0 bases from V and 5 bases from J; bases unmatched to any gene: 8. The CDR3 is CASSLVGSGRGTGELFF. The CDR3 nucleotides are TGTGCCAGCAGCTTGGTTGGTAGCGGGAGAGGGACCGGGGAGCTGTTTTTT. The full variable domain, completed using reference TRBV5-4 and TRBJ2-2, is ETGVTQSPTHLIKTRGQQVTLRCSSQSGHNTVSWYQQALGQGPQFIFQYYREEENGRGNFPPRFSGLQFPNYSSELNVNALELDDSALYLCASSLVGSGRGTGELFFGEGSRLTVL.

This rearrangement joins TRBV12-3 or TRBV12-4 to TRBJ2-7, with 10 bases that match TRBD1. J gave up 9 bases and V 3 bases, and 5 bases lay outside the gene matches. The CDR3 contains 13 residues. CDR3 sequence (DNA): TGTGCCAGCAGTTTTGACAGGGGGCGAACGCAGTACTTC. Translated: CASSFDRGRTQYF.

This clone was counted a few times. The rearrangement uses TRBV11-3 and TRBJ2-7; D not certain. V dropped 1 base and J dropped 1 base, with 8 bases sitting between them. CDR3 length equals 14 residues. Germline values: CDR1 SGHNT, CDR2 YENEEA. CDR3 region: CASSLGGISYEQYF. CDR3 DNA sequence: TGTGCCAGCAGCTTAGGCGGAATATCCTACGAGCAGTACTTC. Full variable domain (remainder filled in from reference TRBV11-3 and TRBJ2-7): EAGVVQSPRYKIIEKKQPVAFWCNPISGHNTLYWYLQNLGQGPELLIRYENEEAVDDSQLPKDRFSAERLKGVDSTLKIQPAELGDSAVYLCASSLGGISYEQYFGPGTRLTVT.

This chain uses TRBV13 with TRBJ2-1; 11 bases agree with TRBD1. Trimming took 5 bases from V and 10 from J; bases not matched to a gene: 10. The V gene's germline CDR1 is PRHDT and CDR2 FYEKMQ (reference sequence). This CDR3 is built from 15 residues. CDR3 DNA: TGTGCCAGCAGCGCCAGGGACAGGGGGGAGAGGGAGCAGTTCTTC. Translation: CASSARDRGEREQFF.

This rearrangement joins TRBV5-1 to TRBJ2-7; weak D call: TRBD1 (5 bases). Between the trimmed V and J ends, which lost 4 bases and 2 bases, there was a span of 16 bases. The germline V gene encodes CDR1 SGHRS and CDR2 YFSETQ. The CDR3 has 15 amino acids. The CDR3 bases are TGCGCCAGCAGCCCACCTATCCAGGGCACCTACGAGCAGTACTTC. Translated: CASSPPIQGTYEQYF.

The chain is built from TRBV30 and TRBJ1-1; possibly TRBD1 for D (5 bases). Germline V CDR1 and CDR2: GTSNPN, SVGIG (reference sequence). Trimming left V 2 bases short and J 2 bases short, with 9 bases between. The CDR3 is made up of 13 amino acids. The CDR3 loop is CAWSYQGNTEAFF. The CDR3, as DNA: TGTGCCTGGAGTTATCAGGGAAACACTGAAGCTTTCTTT.

This chain joins TRBV7-6 and TRBJ1-2; D unclear. Trimming removed 5 bases at V and 3 bases at J, with 22 bases between. Germline CDR1 SGHVS, CDR2 FNYEAQ. This CDR3 contains 17 residues. The CDR3 protein is CASSPTWGVGQDYGYTF. CDR3 bases: TGTGCCAGCAGCCCAACCTGGGGAGTTGGGCAGGACTATGGCTACACCTTC.

This clone turned up a few times. CDR3 sequence: CASSSTQGINSPLHF. CDR3 bases: TGTGCCAGCAGTTCAACACAGGGTATCAATTCACCCCTCCACTTT. The genes are TRBV5-5 and TRBJ1-6; a possible D gene is TRBD1 (6 bases). CDR1 and CDR2 (germline): SGHKS, YYEKEE (reference sequence). V was shortened by 5 bases and J by 7 bases, with 16 bases between the two germline ends. The CDR3 is 15 residues long.

This chain links TRBV5-6 with TRBJ1-2; TRBD1 is a possible D gene (6 bases). Deletions cut 3 bases from V and 6 bases from J, with 18 bases between. Germline V gene data show CDR1 as SGHDT and CDR2 as YYEEEE. The CDR3 is 15 amino acids. For the CDR3, the DNA is TGTGCCAGCAGCTCTAGGGGGGGGTCTCCCAATGGCTACACCTTC. Protein: CASSSRGGSPNGYTF.

CDR3 residues: CAISAESYGYTF. In DNA, the CDR3 is TGTGCCATCAGTGCGGAGAGCTATGGCTACACCTTC. J is TRBJ1-2 and V is TRBV10-3; D not certain. The V end was cut by 4 bases, the J end by 4 bases, with 7 bases between. Germline V gives CDR1 ENHRY, CDR2 SYGVKD. The CDR3 is 12 amino acids.

The chain uses TRBV6-6 and TRBJ1-4; TRBD1 aligns across 9 bases. The CDR3 has 12 amino acids. CDR1 is MNHNY and CDR2 is SVGAGI in the germline V gene (reference sequence). The V gene end was trimmed by 7 bases and the J gene end by 10 bases; junction bases not matched to a gene: 4. CDR3 nucleotide sequence: TGTGCCAGCACGGGACAGGGTGTAAAACTGTTTTTT. It encodes CASTGQGVKLFF.

The chain employs TRBV3-1 (or the pseudogene TRBV3-2) and TRBJ1-2; D is unclear. Germline values: CDR1 LGHDT, CDR2 YNNKEL (reference sequence). Deletions cut 1 base from V and 3 bases from J, with 6 bases between. The CDR3 has 13 amino acids. The CDR3, as DNA: TGTGCCAGCAGCCAAGTAGCCCACTATGGCTACACCTTC. It encodes CASSQVAHYGYTF.